The 7 T cell receptor beta chains reported below all come from one sample, sequenced in a study of cytomegalovirus exposure and HLA in healthy donors. With 60 Vbeta and 13 Jbeta primers, the PCR was carried out. TCRdb's table, derived via immunoSEQ multiplex PCR, lists solely in-frame clones and lacks some. The sample includes fewer than 130,000 clones, 79% of them seen just once. The sample consisted of PBMCs. Receptor source: a woman in her 40s in good health and CMV-seronegative.

CDR3 protein: CASSIPGLATYEQYF. Here the CDR3 DNA reads TGTGCCAGCAGCATACCGGGACTAGCGACCTACGAGCAGTACTTC. The chain has TRBV5-4 and TRBJ2-5; 10 bases are shared with TRBD2. The J call may be faulty, since TRBJ2-7 better matches the DNA end. The germline V gene has CDR1 SGHNT and CDR2 YYREEE (reference sequence). The CDR3 sequence is 15 residues long.

This clone was detected only once. V is TRBV27 and J is TRBJ2-5, with 13 bases matching TRBD2. The germline CDR1 and CDR2 sequences are MNHEY and SMNVEV (reference sequence). V lost 4 bases to trimming and J lost 11 bases; unmatched junction nucleotides: 19. The CDR3 consists of 18 residues. The CDR3 sequence is CASSSLTSGRPSESKQYF. DNA of the CDR3: TGTGCCAGCAGTTCCCTGACTAGCGGGAGGCCCTCGGAGTCCAAGCAGTACTTC.

The V and J genes are TRBV28 and TRBJ1-4; D remains unclear. Trimming took 3 bases from V and 1 from J, leaving 6 bases between them. This CDR3 spans 14 amino acids. CDR1 and CDR2 (germline): MDHEN, SYDVKM. CDR3 protein: CASSFRLTNEKLFF. DNA of the CDR3: TGTGCCAGCAGTTTCAGGTTAACTAATGAAAAACTGTTTTTT.

This clone has more than one count but fewer than ten. The rearrangement links TRBV7-8 to TRBJ2-1; 11 nucleotides line up with TRBD2. V lost 5 bases to trimming and J lost 9 bases; unmatched junction nucleotides: 24. Germline V gives CDR1 SGHVS, CDR2 FQNEAQ. The CDR3 totals 20 residues. CDR3 nucleotide sequence: TGTGCCAGCAGCCAAGCTCCCATGCGTGGTGCTAGCGGGGGGCGGGGTGAGCAGTTCTTC. Translation: CASSQAPMRGASGGRGEQFF.

The chain has TRBV5-6 and TRBJ2-1, with D possibly being TRBD2 (7 bases). The CDR3 loop spans 14 amino acids. Looked up from germline, CDR1 is SGHDT and CDR2 is YYEEEE. The ends were cut back, 5 bases at V and 8 bases at J, with 17 bases in the middle. CDR3 region: CASSVAGAQYEQFF. The CDR3 region has the DNA TGTGCCAGCAGTGTGGCGGGGGCGCAATATGAGCAGTTCTTC.

The chain employs TRBV5-4 and TRBJ2-1; 7 bases line up with TRBD1. The germline gives CDR1 SGHNT, CDR2 YYREEE (reference sequence). The CDR3 runs 15 residues. Trimming removed 0 bases from V and 4 bases from J; junction bases left unmatched: 4. In nucleotides, the CDR3 is TGTGCCAGCAGCTTGGGTGGGACAGTTTACAATGAGCAGTTCTTC. Its translation is CASSLGGTVYNEQFF.

V is TRBV2 and J is TRBJ1-5; no clear D gene. CDR1 SNHLY and CDR2 FYNNEI come from the germline V gene. With 3 bases removed from V and 4 bases from J, the gap between germline ends came to 13 bases. The CDR3 loop spans 15 amino acids. DNA of the CDR3: TGTGCCAGCAGTGAGGAGGGAGATCAAAATCAGCCCCAGCATTTT. It translates to CASSEEGDQNQPQHF.